A single sample gave rise to the 20 T cell receptor beta chains below, sequenced in a study of cytotoxic CD8 clonotypes in ibrutinib-treated CLL. Repertoires were generated with immunoSEQ multiplex PCR, while TCRdb's copy carries only in-frame clones and drops some. Found here are tens of thousands of clones, around 84% of them singletons; the top ten hold about 5.8%. This specimen consisted of PBMCs, obtained before ibrutinib treatment. These receptors all stem from a human donor with chronic lymphocytic leukemia.

The chain couples TRBV28 to TRBJ2-7, with TRBD2 identical over 8 bases. J was trimmed by 2 bases and V by 7 bases; bases with no gene match: 7. The CDR3 extends over 14 amino acids. Germline V lookup: CDR1 MDHEN, CDR2 SYDVKM. CDR3 DNA sequence: TGTGCCAGCACCCCCGACGGGAGGGCCTACGAGCAGTACTTC. It is translated as CASTPDGRAYEQYF.

The chain couples TRBV6-1 to TRBJ1-5; no clear D. The CDR3 sequence is 11 residues long. Germline CDR1 reads MNHNS; CDR2 reads SASEGT. Trimming removed 6 bases at V and 8 bases at J, with 8 bases between. This chain's CDR3 is CASSNSKPQHF. Here the CDR3 DNA reads TGTGCCAGCAGCAATAGTAAGCCCCAGCATTTT.

This chain connects TRBV4-3 to TRBJ2-7; perhaps TRBD1 as D (6 bases). The CDR3 sequence is 15 residues long. The V end was cut by 0 bases, the J end by 5 bases, with 14 bases between. Germline loops: CDR1 LGHNA, CDR2 YSLEER. The CDR3 here is CASSQDRTGSHEQYF. The CDR3, as DNA: TGCGCCAGCAGCCAAGATAGAACAGGGTCCCACGAGCAGTACTTC.

This clone was detected only a few times. This chain joins TRBV5-4 and TRBJ1-2; D is ambiguous. The CDR3 spans 15 residues. Germline CDR1 SGHNT, CDR2 YYREEE (reference sequence). With 0 bases removed from V and 6 bases from J, the gap between germline ends came to 15 bases. CDR3 coding DNA: TGTGCCAGCAGCTTGGCCGGGAGCCCGCTAAATGGCTACACCTTC. Protein: CASSLAGSPLNGYTF.

This clone has a handful of counts. The chain joins TRBV29-1 to TRBJ2-7; 12 positions match TRBD1. The CDR3 is made up of 19 amino acids. Germline assignment: CDR1 SQVTM and CDR2 ANQGSEA. V lost 4 bases, J lost 6 bases, and 22 bases stayed unmatched. The CDR3 loop is CSVVGDRGRLGGRAGEQYF. The CDR3 DNA reads TGCAGCGTTGTGGGGGACAGGGGGCGTCTAGGCGGGAGGGCCGGCGAGCAGTACTTC.

The chain employs TRBV19 and TRBJ2-7, with D hard to call. The germline gives CDR1 LNHDA, CDR2 SQIVND (reference sequence). Deletions cut 5 bases from V and 0 bases from J, with 11 bases between. This CDR3 is built from 14 residues. The CDR3 DNA reads TGTGCCAGTAGTGTGGACGCGAGCTCCTACGAGCAGTACTTC. Its translation: CASSVDASSYEQYF.

The rearrangement links TRBV7-6 to TRBJ2-3; 11 nucleotides align to TRBD2. V dropped 4 bases and J dropped 8; count of bases not matched to a gene: 23. The CDR3 extends over 20 amino acids. Germline V gene lookup returns CDR1 SGHVS and CDR2 FNYEAQ. The CDR3 spells CASSSVAWGAGTSGTSTQYF. In nucleotides, the CDR3 is TGTGCCAGCAGCTCCGTCGCTTGGGGGGCAGGGACTAGCGGCACAAGTACGCAGTATTTT.

This chain connects TRBV9 to TRBJ2-7, with D possibly called TRBD1 or TRBD2 (5 bases each). Deletions cut 3 bases from V and 6 bases from J, with 19 bases between. Germline V gene data show CDR1 as SGDLS and CDR2 as YYNGEE. This CDR3 has 15 amino acids. The CDR3 region has the DNA TGTGCCAGCAGCGCCTATACTCGGGACGGCGGCGAGCAGTACTTC. It is translated as CASSAYTRDGGEQYF.

The V gene is TRBV5-1, the J gene TRBJ1-4; D not certain. The V gene lost 0 bases and the J gene lost 8 bases, with 14 bases spanning the gap. The CDR3 spans 15 residues. The germline gives CDR1 SGHRS, CDR2 YFSETQ. CDR3 loop: CASSLAPGFREKLFF. DNA of the CDR3: TGCGCCAGCAGCTTGGCCCCAGGTTTTCGAGAAAAACTGTTTTTT.

In DNA, the CDR3 is TGTGCCAGCAGTTTATCCTCCGGAACCGCATACAATGAGCAGTTCTTC. It translates to CASSLSSGTAYNEQFF. V is TRBV27 and J is TRBJ2-1; D is unresolved. Trimming left V 0 bases short and J 4 bases short, with 13 bases between. Per germline, CDR1 MNHEY and CDR2 SMNVEV (reference sequence). The CDR3 totals 16 residues.

The rearrangement joins TRBV28 to TRBJ2-3; 7 nucleotides align to TRBD2. Per the germline V gene, CDR1 is MDHEN and CDR2 is SYDVKM. J gave up 3 bases and V 0 bases, and 15 bases lay outside the gene matches. The length of the CDR3 is 19 residues. CDR3 DNA sequence: TGTGCCAGCAGTTTATGGGGCGGGAGCGCCCTCCGAGGGACAGATACGCAGTATTTT. It codes for CASSLWGGSALRGTDTQYF.

The chain uses TRBV14 and TRBJ2-1; 8 nucleotides line up with TRBD1. The CDR3 has 15 amino acids. V lost 2 bases and J lost 7; bases outside the gene matches: 7. The germline V gene encodes CDR1 SGHDN and CDR2 FVKESK. The CDR3 DNA sequence: TGTGCCAGCAGCCAAATGACAGGGGCTGATAATGAGCAGTTCTTC. It codes for CASSQMTGADNEQFF.

The V and J genes are TRBV14 and TRBJ2-1; tentative D call: TRBD2 (5 bases). This CDR3 is 14 amino acids long. Per germline, CDR1 SGHDN and CDR2 FVKESK. The ends were cut back, 3 bases at V and 6 bases at J, with 12 bases in the middle. The CDR3 sequence is CASSQRVRLNEQFF. The CDR3 DNA reads as TGTGCCAGCAGCCAGCGGGTTCGGCTCAATGAGCAGTTCTTC. Full variable domain (missing parts from reference TRBV14 and TRBJ2-1): EAGVTQFPSHSVIEKGQTVTLRCDPISGHDNLYWYRRVMGKEIKFLLHFVKESKQDESGMPNNRFLAERTGGTYSTLKVQPAELEDSGVYFCASSQRVRLNEQFFGPGTRLTVL.

The chain carries TRBV19 and TRBJ1-5, with 9 positions matching TRBD1. The CDR3 is 14 residues long. After removal of 6 bases from V and 4 bases from J, the junction contained 4 bases not matched to a gene. Per germline, CDR1 LNHDA and CDR2 SQIVND (reference sequence). The CDR3 coding sequence is TGTGCCAGTAGACTGGACAGGGGAAATCAGCCCCAGCATTTT. Its protein product is CASRLDRGNQPQHF.

V usage is TRBV25-1 and J usage is TRBJ1-3; D unresolved. CDR3 size: 17 residues. In germline, CDR1 is MGHDK, CDR2 SYGVNS. Trimming left V 2 bases short and J 4 bases short, with 18 bases between. DNA for the CDR3: TGTGCCAGCAGTGAAACCCCCGTTCAGGCGGCGGGAAACACCATATATTTT. It yields the protein CASSETPVQAAGNTIYF.

This clone was counted a few times. The V gene is TRBV6-1, the J gene TRBJ2-5, with 7 nucleotides matching TRBD2. The germline gives CDR1 MNHNS, CDR2 SASEGT. V dropped 5 bases and J dropped 3; count of bases not matched to a gene: 6. This CDR3 comprises 14 residues. The CDR3 here is CASSKYGGEETQYF. The DNA for the CDR3 is TGTGCCAGCAGTAAATATGGGGGGGAAGAGACCCAGTACTTC.

The chain has TRBV7-8 and TRBJ1-2, with 9 bases lining up with TRBD1. This CDR3 comprises 16 residues. V dropped 2 bases and J dropped 6; count of bases not matched to a gene: 10. Germline lookup yields CDR1 SGHVS and CDR2 FQNEAQ. This CDR3 is CASSLNDNRGLHGYTF. DNA for the CDR3: TGTGCCAGCAGCTTAAACGACAACAGGGGGCTGCATGGCTACACCTTC.

CDR3 loop: CASSGGLAGVREQYF. CDR3 sequence (DNA): TGTGCCAGCAGCGGCGGACTAGCGGGAGTCCGGGAGCAGTACTTC. The V and J genes are TRBV5-4 and TRBJ2-7; TRBD2 matches at 13 bases. The CDR3 consists of 15 residues. Germline V gene sequence: CDR1 SGHNT, CDR2 YYREEE (reference sequence). The V gene end was trimmed by 4 bases and the J gene end by 7 bases; junction bases not matched to a gene: 8.

The rearrangement joins TRBV4-2 to TRBJ2-2; D tentatively fits TRBD1 or TRBD2 (5 bases each). This CDR3 is 17 amino acids long. V shed 4 bases and J shed 6 bases, with 21 bases lying between them. Germline values: CDR1 LGHNA, CDR2 YNFKEQ. The CDR3 DNA reads TGTGCCAGCAGCCCCCCCGGGGCTAGACGCTCTTCCGGGGAGCTGTTTTTT. Translated, it gives CASSPPGARRSSGELFF.

The chain combines TRBV18 with TRBJ1-5, with a tentative D call TRBD1 (5 bases). The CDR3 contains 17 residues. The V gene lost 3 bases and the J gene lost 1 base, with 16 bases spanning the gap. The germline V gene encodes CDR1 KGHSH and CDR2 LQKENI. In DNA, the CDR3 is TGTGCCAGCTCACCCCGTGGGAGGGGAGGCAGCAATCAGCCCCAGCATTTT. Its translation is CASSPRGRGGSNQPQHF.